The source of this TCR beta chain is a study of metastatic and nonmetastatic thyroid tumors. Study in general: Repertoires from malignant and benign thyroid patients were compared across blood and tumor or nodule tissue. General study findings and limits: Relative to benign nodules, malignant thyroid tumors were reportedly characterized by significantly elevated TCR beta diversity in blood and tumor.

All patients were untreated before thyroid surgery. In the original processing: A classifier of distant metastasis in papillary thyroid cancer was built from CDR3 differences (across clinicopathological groups). TCRdb re-analyzed the PCR reads through MiXCR. These V and J calls are TCRdb output, not the study's own analysis. The table lists several thousand clones, 29% of them singletons. This clone was seen only a few times. Its target is unknown. Sequencing was performed on tumor tissue. This clonotype was sampled from a female donor with papillary thyroid cancer or a benign thyroid nodule (not recorded which). Some clones in this sample may be carry-over from other donors' samples.

This chain's CDR3 is CSARDLFGPTYQTEAFF. The CDR3 DNA reads as TGCAGTGCTAGGGATCTTTTCGGGCCGACCTACCAGACTGAAGCTTTCTTT. V and J are TRBV20-1 and TRBJ1-1; D remains ambiguous. The CDR3 consists of 17 residues. Trimming removed 3 bases from V and 5 bases from J, with 25 bases in between. Germline CDR1 is DFQATT and CDR2 is SNEGSKA (reference sequence).